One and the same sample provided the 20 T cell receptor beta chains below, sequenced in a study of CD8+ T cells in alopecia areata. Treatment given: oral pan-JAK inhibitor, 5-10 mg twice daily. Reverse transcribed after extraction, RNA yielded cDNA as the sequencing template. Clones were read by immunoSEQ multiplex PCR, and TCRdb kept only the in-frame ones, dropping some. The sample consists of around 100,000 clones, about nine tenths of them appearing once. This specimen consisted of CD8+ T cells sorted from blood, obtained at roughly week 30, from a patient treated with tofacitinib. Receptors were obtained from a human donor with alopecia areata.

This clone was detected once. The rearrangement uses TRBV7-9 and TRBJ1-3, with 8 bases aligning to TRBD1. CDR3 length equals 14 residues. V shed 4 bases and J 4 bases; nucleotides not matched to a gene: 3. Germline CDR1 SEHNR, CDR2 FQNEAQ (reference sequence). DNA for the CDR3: TGTGCCAGCAGCTCCGGACAGGGCGGAAACACCATATATTTT. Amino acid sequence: CASSSGQGGNTIYF. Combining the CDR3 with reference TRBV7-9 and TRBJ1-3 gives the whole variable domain DTGVSQNPRHKITKRGQNVTFRCDPISEHNRLYWYRQTLGQGPEFLTYFQNEAQLEKSRLLSDRFSAERPKGSFSTLEIQRTEQGDSAMYLCASSSGQGGNTIYFGEGSWLTVV.

The CDR3 reads CATSGSGTGAEKLFF. The CDR3 DNA reads as TGTGCCACCAGCGGCAGCGGGACAGGGGCTGAAAAACTGTTTTTT. The chain is built from TRBV15 and TRBJ1-4; 10 nucleotides match TRBD1. The V and J ends lost 5 bases and 7 bases, in that order; junction bases with no gene match: 7. The CDR3 extends over 15 amino acids. Germline V CDR1 and CDR2: LNHNV, YYDKDF (reference sequence). Filled out from reference TRBV15 and TRBJ1-4, the complete variable domain reads DAMVIQNPRYQVTQFGKPVTLSCSQTLNHNVMYWYQQKSSQAPKLLFHYYDKDFNNEADTPDNFQSRRPNTSFCFLDIRSPGLGDTAMYLCATSGSGTGAEKLFFGSGTQLSVL.

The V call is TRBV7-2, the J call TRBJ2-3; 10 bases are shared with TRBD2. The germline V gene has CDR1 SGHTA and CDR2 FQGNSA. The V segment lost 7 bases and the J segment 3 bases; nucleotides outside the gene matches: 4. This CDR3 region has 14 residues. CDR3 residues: CASTSSGRTDTQYF. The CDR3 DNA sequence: TGTGCCAGCACCTCTAGCGGGAGAACAGATACGCAGTATTTT.

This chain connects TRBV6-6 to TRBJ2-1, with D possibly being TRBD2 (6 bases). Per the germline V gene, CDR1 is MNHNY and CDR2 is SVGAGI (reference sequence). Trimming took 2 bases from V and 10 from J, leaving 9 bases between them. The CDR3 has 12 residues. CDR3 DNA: TGTGCCAGCAGTTACACGGCGGGGGAGCAGTTCTTC. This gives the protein CASSYTAGEQFF.

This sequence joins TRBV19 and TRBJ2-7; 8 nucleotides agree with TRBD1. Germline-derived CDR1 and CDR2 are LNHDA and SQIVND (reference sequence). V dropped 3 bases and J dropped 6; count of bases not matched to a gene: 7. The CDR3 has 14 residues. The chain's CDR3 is CASSIVQGAREQYF. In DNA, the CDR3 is TGTGCCAGTAGTATCGTGCAGGGGGCCCGCGAGCAGTACTTC.

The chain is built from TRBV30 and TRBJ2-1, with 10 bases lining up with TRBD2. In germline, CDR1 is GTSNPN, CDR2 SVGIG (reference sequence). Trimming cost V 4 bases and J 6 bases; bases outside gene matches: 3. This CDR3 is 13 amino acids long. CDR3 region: CAWTRTSGNEQFF. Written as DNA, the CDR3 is TGTGCCTGGACCCGGACTAGCGGCAATGAGCAGTTCTTC.

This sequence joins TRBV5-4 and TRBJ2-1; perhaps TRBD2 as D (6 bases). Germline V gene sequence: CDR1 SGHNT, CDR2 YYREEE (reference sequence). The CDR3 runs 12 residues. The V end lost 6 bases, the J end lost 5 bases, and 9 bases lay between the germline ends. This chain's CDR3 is CASTEGHNEQFF. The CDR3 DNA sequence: TGTGCCAGCACGGAGGGGCACAATGAGCAGTTCTTC. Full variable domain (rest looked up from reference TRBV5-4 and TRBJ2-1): ETGVTQSPTHLIKTRGQQVTLRCSSQSGHNTVSWYQQALGQGPQFIFQYYREEENGRGNFPPRFSGLQFPNYSSELNVNALELDDSALYLCASTEGHNEQFFGPGTRLTVL.

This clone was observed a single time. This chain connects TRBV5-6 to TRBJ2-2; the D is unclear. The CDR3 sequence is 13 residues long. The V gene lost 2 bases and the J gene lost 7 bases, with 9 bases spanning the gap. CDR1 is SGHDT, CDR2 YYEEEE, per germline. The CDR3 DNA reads TGTGCCAGCAGCTTTCCGACGGGCGGGGAGCTGTTTTTT. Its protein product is CASSFPTGGELFF.

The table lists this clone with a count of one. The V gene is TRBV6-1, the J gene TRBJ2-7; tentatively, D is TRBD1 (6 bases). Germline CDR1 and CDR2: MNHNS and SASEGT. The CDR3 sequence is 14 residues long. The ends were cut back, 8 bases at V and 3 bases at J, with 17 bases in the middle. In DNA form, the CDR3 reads TGTGCCAGCGACAACTCGGACAGAAACTACGAGCAGTACTTC. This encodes CASDNSDRNYEQYF.

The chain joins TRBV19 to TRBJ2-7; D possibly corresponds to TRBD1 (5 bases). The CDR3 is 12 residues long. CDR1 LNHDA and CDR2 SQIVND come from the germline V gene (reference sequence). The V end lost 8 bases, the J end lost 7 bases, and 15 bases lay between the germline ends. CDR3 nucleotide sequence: TGTGCCAGTTCCGACAGCCCAGGGGAGCAGTACTTC. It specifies CASSDSPGEQYF.

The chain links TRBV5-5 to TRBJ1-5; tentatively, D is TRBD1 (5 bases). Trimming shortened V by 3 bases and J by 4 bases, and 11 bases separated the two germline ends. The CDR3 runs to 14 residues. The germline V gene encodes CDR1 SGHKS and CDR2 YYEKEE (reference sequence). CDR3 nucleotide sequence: TGTGCCAGCAGCTCTCTTGGGGGAAATCAGCCCCAGCATTTT. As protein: CASSSLGGNQPQHF.

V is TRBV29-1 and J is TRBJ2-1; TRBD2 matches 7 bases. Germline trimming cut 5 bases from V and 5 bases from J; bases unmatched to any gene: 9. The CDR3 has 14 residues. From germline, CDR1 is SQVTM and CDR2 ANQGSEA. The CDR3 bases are TGCAGCGTTCCAGTAAGGGGAGGGGACAATGAGCAGTTCTTC. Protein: CSVPVRGGDNEQFF.

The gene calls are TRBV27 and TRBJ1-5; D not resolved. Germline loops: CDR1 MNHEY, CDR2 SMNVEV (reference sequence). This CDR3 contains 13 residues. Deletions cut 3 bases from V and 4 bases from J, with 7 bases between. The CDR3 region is CASSFFRNQPQHF. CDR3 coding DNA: TGTGCCAGCAGTTTTTTCAGAAATCAGCCCCAGCATTTT.

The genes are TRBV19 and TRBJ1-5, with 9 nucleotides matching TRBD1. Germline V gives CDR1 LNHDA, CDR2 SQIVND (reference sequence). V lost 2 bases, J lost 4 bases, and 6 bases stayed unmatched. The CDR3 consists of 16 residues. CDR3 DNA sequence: TGTGCCAGTAGTATAAGCACAGGGGGCTTTAATCAGCCCCAGCATTTT. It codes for CASSISTGGFNQPQHF. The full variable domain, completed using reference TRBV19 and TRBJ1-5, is DGGITQSPKYLFRKEGQNVTLSCEQNLNHDAMYWYRQDPGQGLRLIYYSQIVNDFQKGDIAEGYSVSREKKESFPLTVTSAQKNPTAFYLCASSISTGGFNQPQHFGDGTRLSIL.

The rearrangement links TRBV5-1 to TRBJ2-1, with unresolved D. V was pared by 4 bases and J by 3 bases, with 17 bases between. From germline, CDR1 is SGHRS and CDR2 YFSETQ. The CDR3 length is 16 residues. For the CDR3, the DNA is TGCGCCAGCAGCCTCCTTGAGACCGATCGCTACAATGAGCAGTTCTTC. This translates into CASSLLETDRYNEQFF.

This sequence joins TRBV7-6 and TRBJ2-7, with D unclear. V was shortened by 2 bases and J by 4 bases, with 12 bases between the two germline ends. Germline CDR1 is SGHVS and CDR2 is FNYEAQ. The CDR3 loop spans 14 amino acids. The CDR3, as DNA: TGTGCCAGCAGCTTATCCTCGGAAGGGTACGAGCAGTACTTC. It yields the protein CASSLSSEGYEQYF.

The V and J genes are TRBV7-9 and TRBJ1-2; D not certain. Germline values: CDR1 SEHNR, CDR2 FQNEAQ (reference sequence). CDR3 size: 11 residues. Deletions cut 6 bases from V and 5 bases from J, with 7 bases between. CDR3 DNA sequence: TGTGCCAGCAGTTCGAGTTATGGCTACACCTTC. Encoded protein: CASSSSYGYTF.

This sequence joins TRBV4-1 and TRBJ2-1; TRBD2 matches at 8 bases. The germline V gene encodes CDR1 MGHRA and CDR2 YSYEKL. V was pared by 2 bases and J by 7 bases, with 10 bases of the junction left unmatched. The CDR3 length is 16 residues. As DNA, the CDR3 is TGCGCCAGCAGCCAATTGGGAGACCGGGGGGGGAATGAGCAGTTCTTC. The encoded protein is CASSQLGDRGGNEQFF.

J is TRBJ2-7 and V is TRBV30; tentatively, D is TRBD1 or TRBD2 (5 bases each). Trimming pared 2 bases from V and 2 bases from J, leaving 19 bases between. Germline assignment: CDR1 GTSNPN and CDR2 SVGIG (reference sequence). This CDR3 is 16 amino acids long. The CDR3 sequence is CAWSKLRDAITYEQYF. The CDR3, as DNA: TGTGCCTGGAGTAAACTCCGGGACGCCATTACCTACGAGCAGTACTTC.

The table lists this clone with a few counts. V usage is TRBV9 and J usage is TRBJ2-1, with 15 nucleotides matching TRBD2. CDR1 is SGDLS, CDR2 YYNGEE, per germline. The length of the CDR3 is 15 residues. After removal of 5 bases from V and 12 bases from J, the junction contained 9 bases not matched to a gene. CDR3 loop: CASRVTGTSGGRQFF. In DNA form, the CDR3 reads TGTGCCAGCAGGGTGACCGGGACTAGCGGGGGGCGGCAGTTCTTC. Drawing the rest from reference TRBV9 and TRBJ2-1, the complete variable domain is DSGVTQTPKHLITATGQRVTLRCSPRSGDLSVYWYQQSLDQGLQFLIQYYNGEERAKGNILERFSAQQFPDLHSELNLSSLELGDSALYFCASRVTGTSGGRQFFGPGTRLTVL.